This TCR beta chain was retrieved from a study of cytomegalovirus exposure and HLA in healthy donors. 13 Jbeta primers and 60 Vbeta primers were used for the PCR. The repertoire was sequenced with immunoSEQ multiplex PCR; TCRdb's copy has only in-frame clones and lacks some. The sample totals about 130,000 clones. The CDR3 totals 14 residues. The germline CDR1 and CDR2 sequences are SEHNR and FQNEAQ (reference sequence). V was cut by 4 bases and J by 4 bases, with 13 bases left in between. The sample comprised PBMCs. The clonotype comes from a woman aged 60 to 75 in good health and CMV-seronegative. J is TRBJ1-1 and V is TRBV7-9; D ambiguous. Here the CDR3 DNA reads TGTGCCAGCAGCTCGTCCGGGAGACGCACTGAAGCTTTCTTT. Translation: CASSSSGRRTEAFF.